Below are 26 T cell receptor beta chains sequenced from a single sample in a study of T cells after yellow fever vaccination. TCRdb independently ran MiXCR on the 5' RACE reads; one entry per CDR3 protein. The data show 450,000 to 550,000 distinct CDR3 sequences, with 21% seen just once and about 16% held by the top ten. The sequences come from PBMCs, collected roughly 23 days after the first yellow fever vaccination. The receptor set was obtained from a man between 18 and 35 years old who received the YFV17D yellow fever vaccine.

As for this clonotype: The junction departs from germline at one end; a sequencing error may be responsible. The rearrangement uses TRBV7-2 and TRBJ2-7; D is uncertain. CDR3 length: 13 residues. Germline V lookup: CDR1 SGHTA, CDR2 FQGNSA. The CDR3 region is CASSLIGSYEPYF. The CDR3 bases are TGTGCCAGCAGCTTAATTGGGTCCTACGAGCCGTACTTC. Full variable domain (rest looked up from reference TRBV7-2 and TRBJ2-7): GAGVSQSPSNKVTEKGKDVELRCDPISGHTALYWYRQSLGQGLEFLIYFQGNSAPDKSGLPSDRFSAERTGGSVSTLTIQRTQQEDSAVYLCASSLIGSYEPYFGPGTRLTVT.

The table lists this clonotype with a few counts. The genes are TRBV27 and TRBJ2-1; D might be TRBD1 (6 bases). CDR3 size: 11 residues. Germline CDR1 reads MNHEY; CDR2 reads SMNVEV (reference sequence). Between the trimmed V and J ends, which lost 7 bases and 9 bases, there was a span of 10 bases. The CDR3 here is CASNNRVEQFF. The CDR3 DNA is TGTGCCAGCAACAACAGGGTTGAGCAGTTCTTC.

V gene TRBV24-1 combines with J gene TRBJ2-5; D is undetermined. Trimming removed 4 bases from V and 0 bases from J, with 5 bases in between. CDR1 is KGHDR and CDR2 is SFDVKD in the germline V gene. This CDR3 is 13 amino acids long. CDR3 sequence (DNA): TGTGCCACCAGTGACGGACACCAAGAGACCCAGTACTTC. Translating gives CATSDGHQETQYF.

The chain is built from TRBV4-3 and TRBJ1-1, with 7 positions matching TRBD1. The CDR3 totals 17 residues. V shed 0 bases, J shed 2 bases, and the junction held 9 bases outside the gene matches. Germline V gene lookup returns CDR1 LGHNA and CDR2 YSLEER. The CDR3 protein is CASSQDWGDSYNTEAFF. The CDR3 DNA follows: TGCGCCAGCAGCCAAGATTGGGGGGACAGCTATAACACTGAAGCTTTCTTT.

A few counts support this clonotype. V and J are TRBV7-2 and TRBJ2-7, with TRBD2 matching 13 bases. The CDR3 has 15 residues. The J segment lost 2 bases and the V segment lost 5 bases, leaving 3 bases of the junction unmatched. CDR1 is SGHTA and CDR2 is FQGNSA in the germline V gene. The CDR3 is CASSVLAGGAYEQYV. CDR3 DNA sequence: TGTGCCAGCAGCGTACTAGCGGGGGGGGCCTACGAGCAGTACGTC.

The DNA of the CDR3 is TGTGCCAGTAGTTTCCTTGGACAGAATCAAGAGACCCAGTACTTC. This gives the protein CASSFLGQNQETQYF. The chain carries TRBV19 and TRBJ2-5; weak D call: TRBD1 (6 bases). V lost 5 bases to trimming and J lost 2 bases, with 15 bases between them. This CDR3 has 15 amino acids. Germline CDR1 is LNHDA and CDR2 is SQIVND (reference sequence). Full variable domain (missing parts from reference TRBV19 and TRBJ2-5): DGGITQSPKYLFRKEGQNVTLSCEQNLNHDAMYWYRQDPGQGLRLIYYSQIVNDFQKGDIAEGYSVSREKKESFPLTVTSAQKNPTAFYLCASSFLGQNQETQYFGPGTRLLVL.

Only a few counts were recorded for this clonotype. The chain has TRBV6-5 and TRBJ2-4, with 7 nucleotides matching TRBD1. Trimming at V came to 5 bases and at J to 3 bases, leaving 7 bases not matched to a gene. Looked up from germline, CDR1 is MNHEY and CDR2 is SVGAGI. CDR3 length: 15 residues. This chain's CDR3 is CASSHNQGDKNIQYF. CDR3 nucleotide sequence: TGTGCCAGCAGTCACAACCAGGGGGACAAAAACATTCAGTACTTC.

This clonotype was detected only a few times. This chain joins TRBV9 and TRBJ2-7, with TRBD2 matching over 10 bases. The CDR3 is made up of 15 amino acids. Germline assignment: CDR1 SGDLS and CDR2 YYNGEE. The trim removed 0 bases at V and 3 bases at J, leaving 3 bases unmatched. The CDR3 is CASSVDPSGGYEQYF. The CDR3 nucleotides are TGTGCCAGCAGCGTAGACCCTAGCGGGGGCTACGAGCAGTACTTC.

This clonotype was detected many times. The chain joins TRBV7-3 to TRBJ2-1; 11 nucleotides match TRBD2. J lost 3 bases, V lost 6 bases, and 4 bases had no gene match. Germline assignment: CDR1 SGHTA and CDR2 FQGTGA. CDR3 size: 15 residues. The CDR3 region has the DNA TGTGCCAGCAGTCTCGGGACTAGCGGCTACAATGAGCAGTTCTTC. It translates to CASSLGTSGYNEQFF.

This chain joins TRBV2 and TRBJ1-4, with 7 positions matching TRBD1. The CDR3 length is 14 residues. CDR1 and CDR2 from the germline V gene are SNHLY and FYNNEI. The J segment lost 3 bases and the V segment lost 5 bases, leaving 3 bases of the junction unmatched. The CDR3 sequence is CASSKGASNEKLFF. CDR3 nucleotides: TGTGCCAGCAGTAAGGGGGCTTCTAATGAAAAACTGTTTTTT.

The CDR3 spells CASSSPGQGSQNGYTF. The CDR3 DNA is TGTGCCAGCAGCTCTCCGGGACAGGGATCCCAGAATGGCTACACCTTC. The chain uses TRBV7-2 and TRBJ1-2; 9 bases are shared with TRBD1. This CDR3 spans 16 amino acids. Germline values: CDR1 SGHTA, CDR2 FQGNSA. V was pared by 4 bases and J by 6 bases, with 12 bases of the junction left unmatched. Combining the CDR3 with reference TRBV7-2 and TRBJ1-2 gives the whole variable domain GAGVSQSPSNKVTEKGKDVELRCDPISGHTALYWYRQSLGQGLEFLIYFQGNSAPDKSGLPSDRFSAERTGGSVSTLTIQRTQQEDSAVYLCASSSPGQGSQNGYTFGSGTRLTVV.

The chain joins TRBV7-9 to TRBJ2-2; the D is unclear. This CDR3 comprises 15 residues. Deletions cut 3 bases from V and 5 bases from J, with 13 bases between. CDR1 is SEHNR and CDR2 is FQNEAQ in the germline V gene (reference sequence). CDR3 nucleotides: TGTGCCAGCAGCTTGCGGACGCCGGCTACCGGGGAGCTGTTTTTT. Protein product: CASSLRTPATGELFF.

The gene calls are TRBV6-1 and TRBJ1-4; D remains unclear. CDR1 is MNHNS and CDR2 is SASEGT in the germline V gene. Trimming cost V 7 bases and J 8 bases, with 26 bases left between them. There are 17 residues in the CDR3. The chain's CDR3 is CASTPLPAGPREEKLFF. The CDR3 nucleotides are TGTGCCAGCACACCCCTCCCGGCAGGCCCAAGAGAGGAAAAACTGTTTTTT.

Ten or more counts support this clonotype. This chain uses TRBV4-3 with TRBJ2-1, with D perhaps matching TRBD1 or TRBD2 (5 bases each). V shed 1 base and J shed 12 bases, with 13 bases lying between them. Germline CDR1 LGHNA, CDR2 YSLEER. There are 13 residues in the CDR3. The CDR3 sequence: CASSQVVGDPQFF. The CDR3 nucleotides are TGCGCCAGCAGCCAAGTGGTGGGGGATCCGCAGTTCTTC.

The chain carries TRBV7-9 and TRBJ1-1; 7 bases agree with TRBD1. CDR1 SEHNR and CDR2 FQNEAQ come from the germline V gene (reference sequence). The junction had 8 bases not matched to a gene; V was cut back by 8 bases and J by 2 bases. The length of the CDR3 is 14 residues. CDR3 amino acids: CASAMGQTNTEAFF. The CDR3, as DNA: TGTGCCAGCGCCATGGGACAGACAAACACTGAAGCTTTCTTT.

The chain links TRBV11-2 to TRBJ2-2; unclear D gene. CDR3 length: 11 residues. The V and J ends lost 7 bases and 6 bases respectively, with 6 bases between them. Looked up from germline, CDR1 is SGHAT and CDR2 is FQNNGV. CDR3 in amino acids: CASNGAGELFF. CDR3 DNA: TGTGCCAGCAATGGCGCCGGGGAGCTGTTTTTT.

The rearrangement uses TRBV28 and TRBJ2-3, with a tentative D call TRBD2 (7 bases). V gave up 9 bases and J gave up 3 bases, with 16 bases separating them. Germline V gene data show CDR1 as MDHEN and CDR2 as SYDVKM. This CDR3 is 14 amino acids long. CDR3 region: CASLTGRETDTQYF. In nucleotides, the CDR3 is TGTGCCAGTTTAACAGGGAGGGAGACAGATACGCAGTATTTT.

This clonotype was seen more than once but under ten times. The chain joins TRBV7-6 to TRBJ2-1; TRBD2 aligns across 7 bases. V was clipped by 5 bases and J by 2 bases; unmatched bases: 9. Germline CDR1 and CDR2: SGHVS and FNYEAQ. This CDR3 spans 16 amino acids. DNA for the CDR3: TGTGCCAGCAGCGCCCAACTAGCGCCTCCCTACAATGAGCAGTTCTTC. Protein: CASSAQLAPPYNEQFF.

The rearrangement uses TRBV20-1 and TRBJ2-5; tentatively, D is TRBD2 (5 bases). The germline V gene encodes CDR1 DFQATT and CDR2 SNEGSKA (reference sequence). V was cut by 2 bases and J by 2 bases, with 12 bases left in between. The CDR3 extends over 14 amino acids. The CDR3 DNA is TGCAGTGCTAGACGGGGATCCCAACAAGAGACCCAGTACTTC. Residues: CSARRGSQQETQYF.

V and J are TRBV25-1 and TRBJ1-2; 8 nucleotides agree with TRBD1. The CDR3 is made up of 14 amino acids. The J segment lost 4 bases and the V segment lost 4 bases, leaving 5 bases of the junction unmatched. Germline loops: CDR1 MGHDK, CDR2 SYGVNS. The CDR3 loop reads CASSGRGPSYGYTF. The CDR3 DNA is TGTGCCAGCAGTGGCAGGGGGCCCAGCTATGGCTACACCTTC.

This clonotype was seen repeatedly, ten times or more. The V gene is TRBV5-6, the J gene TRBJ2-1; D might be TRBD1 or TRBD2, each matching 6 bases. This CDR3 comprises 15 residues. V was shortened by 0 bases and J by 2 bases, with 9 bases between the two germline ends. Germline assignment: CDR1 SGHDT and CDR2 YYEEEE. The DNA of the CDR3 is TGTGCCAGCAGCTTGGCCGGGGGCACCTACAATGAGCAGTTCTTC. Translating gives CASSLAGGTYNEQFF.

V usage is TRBV12-3 or TRBV12-4 and J usage is TRBJ2-1; D tentatively reads TRBD1 or TRBD2 (5 bases each). With 3 bases removed from V and 6 bases from J, the gap between germline ends came to 18 bases. This CDR3 comprises 16 residues. The CDR3 protein is CASSFNPGRSTNEQFF. CDR3 nucleotides: TGTGCCAGCAGTTTCAATCCGGGACGGAGCACCAATGAGCAGTTCTTC.

This rearrangement joins TRBV7-2 to TRBJ2-1; tentatively, D is TRBD1 (5 bases). V lost 2 bases and J 12 bases, leaving 11 bases between the germline ends. Germline V gives CDR1 SGHTA, CDR2 FQGNSA. This CDR3 has 12 amino acids. The CDR3, as DNA: TGTGCCAGCAGCTTAAGAGACAGATCGCAGTTCTTC. This gives the protein CASSLRDRSQFF. The variable domain in full, completed from reference TRBV7-2 and TRBJ2-1, reads GAGVSQSPSNKVTEKGKDVELRCDPISGHTALYWYRQSLGQGLEFLIYFQGNSAPDKSGLPSDRFSAERTGGSVSTLTIQRTQQEDSAVYLCASSLRDRSQFFGPGTRLTVL.

This clonotype was detected only once. The rearrangement joins TRBV2 to TRBJ1-2; D is possibly TRBD1 (5 bases). The CDR3 totals 14 residues. Germline V gene data show CDR1 as SNHLY and CDR2 as FYNNEI. Trimming took 8 bases from V and 4 from J, leaving 17 bases between them. CDR3 in amino acids: CASSVTRETYGYTF. The DNA of the CDR3 is TGTGCCAGCTCCGTTACCAGGGAGACCTATGGCTACACCTTC.

This clonotype was observed a handful of times. The chain combines TRBV28 with TRBJ1-1; D call uncertain. In germline, CDR1 is MDHEN, CDR2 SYDVKM. The V end was cut by 8 bases, the J end by 10 bases, with 26 bases between. This CDR3 contains 15 residues. CDR3 sequence: CASRVPGVNTAGAFF. Written as DNA, the CDR3 is TGTGCCAGCCGCGTACCGGGTGTAAATACTGCTGGAGCTTTCTTT. The whole variable domain, remainder taken from reference TRBV28 and TRBJ1-1, is DVKVTQSSRYLVKRTGEKVFLECVQDMDHENMFWYRQDPGLGLRLIYFSYDVKMKEKGDIPEGYSVSREKKERFSLILESASTNQTSMYLCASRVPGVNTAGAFFGQGTRLTVV.

The table lists this clonotype with a few counts. The chain recombines TRBV5-6 with TRBJ2-5, with 8 positions matching TRBD1. In germline, CDR1 is SGHDT, CDR2 YYEEEE. The CDR3 runs to 16 residues. The V segment lost 1 base and the J segment 5 bases; nucleotides outside the gene matches: 10. This CDR3 reads CASSLLQTGGRETQYF. The CDR3 region has the DNA TGTGCCAGCAGCTTGTTGCAAACAGGGGGTCGGGAGACCCAGTACTTC.